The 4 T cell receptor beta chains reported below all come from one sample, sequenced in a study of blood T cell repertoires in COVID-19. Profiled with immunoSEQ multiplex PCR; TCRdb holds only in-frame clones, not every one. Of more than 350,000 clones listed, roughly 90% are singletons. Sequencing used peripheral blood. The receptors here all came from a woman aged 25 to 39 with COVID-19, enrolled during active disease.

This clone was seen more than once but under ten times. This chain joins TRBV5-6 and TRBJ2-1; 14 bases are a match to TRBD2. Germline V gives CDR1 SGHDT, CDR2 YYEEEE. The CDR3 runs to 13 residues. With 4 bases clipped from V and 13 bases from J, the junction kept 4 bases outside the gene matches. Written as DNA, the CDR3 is TGTGCCAGCAGCCTGGGACTAGCGGGGGCCCAGTTCTTC. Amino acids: CASSLGLAGAQFF.

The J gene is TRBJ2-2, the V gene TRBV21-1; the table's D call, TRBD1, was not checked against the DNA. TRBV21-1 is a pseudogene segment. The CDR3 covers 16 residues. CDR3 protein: CASSTPTGRVSGELFF. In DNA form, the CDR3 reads TGTGCCAGCAGCACACCGACAGGGCGGGTTTCCGGGGAGCTGTTTTTT.

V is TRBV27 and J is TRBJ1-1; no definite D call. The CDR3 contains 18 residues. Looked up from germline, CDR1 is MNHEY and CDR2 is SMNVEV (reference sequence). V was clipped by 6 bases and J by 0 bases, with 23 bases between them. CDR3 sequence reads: CASSLRRAGGYLNTEAFF. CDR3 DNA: TGTGCCAGCAGCCTAAGGAGGGCAGGAGGATACCTGAACACTGAAGCTTTCTTT.

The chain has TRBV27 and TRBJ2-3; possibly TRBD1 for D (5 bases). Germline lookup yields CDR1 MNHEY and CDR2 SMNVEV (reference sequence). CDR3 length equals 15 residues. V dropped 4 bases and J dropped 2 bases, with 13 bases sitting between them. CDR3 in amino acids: CASSSLRGLTDTQYF. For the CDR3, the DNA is TGTGCCAGCAGTTCCTTAAGGGGCCTCACAGATACGCAGTATTTT.